One and the same sample provided the 4 T cell receptor beta chains below, sequenced in a study of long-term antiretroviral therapy in people with HIV. With survey level as its setting, the immunoSEQ assay was v3.0. Sequencing used immunoSEQ multiplex PCR; TCRdb keeps in-frame clones, though not all of them. The profile shows about 18,000 clones, roughly nine tenths of them singletons. This sample comprised unsorted PBMCs, obtained 4.2 years after starting antiretroviral therapy. The receptors were sampled from a man aged 45 to 65 with HIV.

The V gene is TRBV27, the J gene TRBJ2-7; 12 bases map to TRBD2. Per the germline V gene, CDR1 is MNHEY and CDR2 is SMNVEV (reference sequence). V dropped 1 base and J dropped 7; count of bases not matched to a gene: 8. This CDR3 is built from 16 residues. The CDR3 coding sequence is TGTGCCAGCAGTTTATGGTACCCTAGCGGGGGGGGAGAGCAGTACTTC. Protein sequence: CASSLWYPSGGGEQYF.

The chain has TRBV4-3 and TRBJ2-3, with TRBD2 identical over 12 bases. The CDR3 is 19 residues long. After removal of 0 bases from V and 6 bases from J, the junction contained 13 bases not matched to a gene. The V gene's germline CDR1 is LGHNA and CDR2 YSLEER. The CDR3 loop is CASSQDPTTTSGGRDTQYF. CDR3 in DNA: TGCGCCAGCAGCCAAGACCCCACCACGACTAGCGGGGGACGGGATACGCAGTATTTT.

The gene calls are TRBV5-1 and TRBJ2-5; D might be TRBD1 or TRBD2, each matching 6 bases. The CDR3 runs 14 residues. V lost 0 bases, J lost 4 bases, and 10 bases lay in between. Germline CDR1 is SGHRS and CDR2 is YFSETQ. The CDR3 region has the DNA TGCGCCAGCAGCTTGGGAGGAGGGGGAGAGACCCAGTACTTC. Translation: CASSLGGGGETQYF.

The V call is TRBV6-6, the J call TRBJ1-2; 8 bases fit TRBD1. Trimming cost V 5 bases and J 7 bases; bases outside gene matches: 6. Germline values: CDR1 MNHNY, CDR2 SVGAGI (reference sequence). The length of the CDR3 is 13 residues. CDR3 amino acids: CASSPQGASGYTF. CDR3 nucleotides: TGTGCCAGCAGTCCCCAGGGGGCCAGTGGCTACACCTTC.